The 5 T cell receptor beta chains presented below share a single source sample, sequenced in a study of shared T cell receptors in the human thymus. Sequencing was performed with immunoSEQ multiplex PCR; in TCRdb, only in-frame clones are kept and a portion is missing. The sample yields about 710,000 clones, about 89% seen once. Another study also made use of these data, one on human thymus T cells.

Source material: thymocytes. The receptors were gathered from a boy under two years old with a congenital heart defect.

The chain carries TRBV12-5 and TRBJ1-1, with D uncertain. Germline V gives CDR1 LGHNT, CDR2 FRNRAP. This CDR3 is built from 13 residues. V dropped 2 bases and J dropped 5 bases, with 9 bases sitting between them. The CDR3 bases are TGTGCTAGTGGTTTGATTGGTCGGACTGAAGCTTTCTTT. Translation: CASGLIGRTEAFF.

V is TRBV27 and J is TRBJ2-7, with D unresolved. CDR3 length equals 13 residues. V lost 4 bases, J lost 5 bases, and 12 bases lay in between. The germline V gene has CDR1 MNHEY and CDR2 SMNVEV (reference sequence). CDR3 sequence reads: CASSYRWQDEQYF. The CDR3 DNA follows: TGTGCCAGCAGTTATCGCTGGCAGGACGAGCAGTACTTC.

This clone was counted a single time. This rearrangement joins TRBV28 to TRBJ2-4; D may be TRBD1 (5 bases). V lost 3 bases to trimming and J lost 1 base, with 10 bases between them. This CDR3 comprises 15 residues. Germline lookup yields CDR1 MDHEN and CDR2 SYDVKM. The CDR3 nucleotides are TGTGCCAGCAGTTTTCAGGGTTTTGCCAAAAACATTCAGTACTTC. This codes for CASSFQGFAKNIQYF.

The chain recombines TRBV5-1 with TRBJ1-2; possibly TRBD1 for D (5 bases). The CDR3 length is 15 residues. Looked up from germline, CDR1 is SGHRS and CDR2 is YFSETQ. The V end was cut by 1 base, the J end by 0 bases, with 10 bases between. The CDR3 DNA is TGCGCCAGCAGCTTGTCACAGGATACTAACTATGGCTACACCTTC. Translation: CASSLSQDTNYGYTF.

This clone has only one observation. The gene calls are TRBV7-3 and TRBJ2-4; possible D gene TRBD1, 6 bases. Between the trimmed V and J ends, which lost 2 bases and 6 bases, there was a span of 20 bases. CDR3 length equals 17 residues. CDR1 SGHTA and CDR2 FQGTGA come from the germline V gene. The CDR3 DNA is TGTGCCAGCAGCTTAGGTCATCGGGGCTCGGACAGAAACATTCAGTACTTC. Translation gives CASSLGHRGSDRNIQYF.